This T cell receptor beta chain appears in the sequencing data of a study of Graves' ophthalmopathy and Graves' hyperthyroidism. On the study more broadly: Where ophthalmopathy was absent within 18 months of follow-up, hyperthyroidism was stable.

Exclusion covered patients with other autoimmune diseases or uncontrolled infections (as well as pregnancy or lactation). Amplification targeted the TCR beta CDR3 regions, with RNA transcripts as the source material. Second-round multiplex PCR came after a first-round RT-PCR that employed HTBI primers. TCRdb called the multiplex PCR reads again in MiXCR, with one record for every CDR3 protein. The sample includes over a million distinct CDR3 sequences, less than 45% of them seen just once. Worth noting for this clonotype: Its antigen is not identified.

CDR3 length: 14 residues. V dropped 7 bases and J dropped 0 bases, with 12 bases sitting between them. Per germline, CDR1 MNHEY and CDR2 SMNVEV (reference sequence). Study findings and constraints: Progression of ophthalmopathy was predicted by the model with roughly 70% sensitivity and roughly 78% specificity. Most clonotypes expanded in thyroid above 0.001 frequency were present in blood too.

The sample was peripheral blood or thyroid tissue (not recorded which). This chain uses TRBV27 with TRBJ1-1; D call uncertain. This clonotype was obtained from an adult man with Graves' hyperthyroidism. CDR3 coding DNA: TGTGCCAGCACCGCCACCGTGATGAACACTGAAGCTTTCTTT. Amino acids: CASTATVMNTEAFF.